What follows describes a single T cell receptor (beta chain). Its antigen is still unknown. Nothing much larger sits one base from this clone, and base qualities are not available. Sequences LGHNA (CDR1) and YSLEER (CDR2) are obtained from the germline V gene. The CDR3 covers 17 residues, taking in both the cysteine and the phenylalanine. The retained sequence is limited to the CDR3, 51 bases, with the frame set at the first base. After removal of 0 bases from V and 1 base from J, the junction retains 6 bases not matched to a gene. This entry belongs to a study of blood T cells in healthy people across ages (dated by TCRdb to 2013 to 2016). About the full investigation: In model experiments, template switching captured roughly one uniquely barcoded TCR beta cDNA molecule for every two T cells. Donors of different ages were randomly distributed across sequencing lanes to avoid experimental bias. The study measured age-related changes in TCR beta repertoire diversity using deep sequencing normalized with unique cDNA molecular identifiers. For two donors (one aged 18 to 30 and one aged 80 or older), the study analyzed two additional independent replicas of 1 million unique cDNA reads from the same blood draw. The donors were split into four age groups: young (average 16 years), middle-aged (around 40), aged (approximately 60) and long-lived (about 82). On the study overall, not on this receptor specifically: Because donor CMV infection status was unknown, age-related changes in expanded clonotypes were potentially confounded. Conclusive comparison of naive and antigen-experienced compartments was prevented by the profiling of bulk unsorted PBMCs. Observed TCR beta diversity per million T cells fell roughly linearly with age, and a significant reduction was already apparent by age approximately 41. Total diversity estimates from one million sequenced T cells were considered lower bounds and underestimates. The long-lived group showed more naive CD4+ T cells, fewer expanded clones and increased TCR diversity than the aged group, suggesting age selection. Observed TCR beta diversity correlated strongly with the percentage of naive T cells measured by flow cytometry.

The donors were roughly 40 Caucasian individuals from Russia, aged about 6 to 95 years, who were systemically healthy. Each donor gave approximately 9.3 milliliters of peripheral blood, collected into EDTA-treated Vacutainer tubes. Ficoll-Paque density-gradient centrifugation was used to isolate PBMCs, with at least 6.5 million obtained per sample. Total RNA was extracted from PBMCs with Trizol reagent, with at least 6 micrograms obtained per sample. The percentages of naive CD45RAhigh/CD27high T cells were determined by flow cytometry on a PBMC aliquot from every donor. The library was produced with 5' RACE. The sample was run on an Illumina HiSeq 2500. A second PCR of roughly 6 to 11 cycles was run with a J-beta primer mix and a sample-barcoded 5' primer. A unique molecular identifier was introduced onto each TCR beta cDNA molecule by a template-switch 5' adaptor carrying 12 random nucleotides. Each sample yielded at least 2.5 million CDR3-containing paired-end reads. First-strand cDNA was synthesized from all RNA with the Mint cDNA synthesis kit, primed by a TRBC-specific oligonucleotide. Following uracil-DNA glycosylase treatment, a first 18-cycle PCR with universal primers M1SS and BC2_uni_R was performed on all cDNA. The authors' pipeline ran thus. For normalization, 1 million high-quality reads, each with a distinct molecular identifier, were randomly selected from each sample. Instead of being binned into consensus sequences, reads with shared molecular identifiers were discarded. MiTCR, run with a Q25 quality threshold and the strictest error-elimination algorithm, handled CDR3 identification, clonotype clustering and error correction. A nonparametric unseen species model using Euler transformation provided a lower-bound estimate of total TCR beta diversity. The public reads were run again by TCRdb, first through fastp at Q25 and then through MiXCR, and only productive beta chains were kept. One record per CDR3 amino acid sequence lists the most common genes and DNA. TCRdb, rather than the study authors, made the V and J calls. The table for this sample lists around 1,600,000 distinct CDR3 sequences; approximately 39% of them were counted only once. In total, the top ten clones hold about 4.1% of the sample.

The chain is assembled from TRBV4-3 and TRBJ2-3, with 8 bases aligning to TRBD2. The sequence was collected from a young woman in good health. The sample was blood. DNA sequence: TGCGCCAGCAGCCAAGATCCAGCGGGGGCGCGCACAGATACGCAGTATTTT. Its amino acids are CASSQDPAGARTDTQYF.